Listed below are T cell receptor beta chains from one sample, sequenced in a study of T cell changes during pregnancy in multiple sclerosis. TCRdb's table, derived via immunoSEQ multiplex PCR, lists solely in-frame clones and lacks some. The sample contains 39,000 or so clones, nearly 95% of which appear only once. This specimen was CD4+ T cells from peripheral blood mononuclear cells, taken after pregnancy. These receptors all come from a female donor in good health, enrolled as a control in a pregnancy study. Each CDR3 is given with its conserved first and last residue. A D gene is named only where the DNA matches it firmly. Expanded clones get a size class; other rows say once, few or many, or leave the size out.

V gene	D gene	J gene	clone size	CDR3 DNA	CDR3 protein
TRBV11-2	TRBD1	TRBJ1-1	NA	TGTGCCAGCAGCTCCCGACAGGGATCCATCACTGAAGCTTTCTTT	CASSSRQGSITEAFF
TRBV14	NA	TRBJ1-6	NA	TGTGCCAGCAGCCAAGTGGGCTCCGGCCCCAATTCACCCCTCCACTTT	CASSQVGSGPNSPLHF
TRBV7-2	NA	TRBJ1-1	NA	TGTGCCAGCAGCCCTCACACCGACAAGAACACTGAAGCTTTCTTT	CASSPHTDKNTEAFF
TRBV27	TRBD2	TRBJ2-1	NA	TGTGCCAGCAGTTTACTGGGGGGGAGCAATGAGCAGTTCTTC	CASSLLGGSNEQFF
TRBV7-9	NA	TRBJ2-7	NA	TGTGCCAGCAGCTTAGGCCCAGGGGCCCGCTCCTACGAGCAGTACTTC	CASSLGPGARSYEQYF
TRBV5-1	TRBD1	TRBJ2-7	NA	TGCGCCAGCAGCCCGGGACAGGGGGCTAACGAGCAGTACTTC	CASSPGQGANEQYF
TRBV9	TRBD2	TRBJ2-3	NA	TGTGCCAGCAACCGGGGACTAGCCAACACAGATACGCAGTATTTT	CASNRGLANTDTQYF
TRBV6-1	TRBD2	TRBJ2-7	NA	TGTGCCAGCAGTGTACCGGGCGGGAGGGCCTCCTACGAGCAGTACTTC	CASSVPGGRASYEQYF
TRBV19	TRBD2	TRBJ2-1	NA	TGTGCCAGTAGTTCTAGCGGGGCCTTGGGGAATGAGCAGTTCTTC	CASSSSGALGNEQFF
TRBV23-1	NA	TRBJ1-2	NA	TGCGCCAGCAGTCAATCGGCGGCAGGGCGCTATGGCTACACCTTC	CASSQSAAGRYGYTF
TRBV2	NA	TRBJ2-1	once	TGTGCCAGCAGTGACAGGCGCAATGAGCAGTTCTTC	CASSDRRNEQFF
TRBV5-1	TRBD2	TRBJ2-7	NA	TGCGCCAGCAGCTTGCGGCGGGGGTCCTACGAGCAGTACTTC	CASSLRRGSYEQYF
TRBV15	NA	TRBJ2-3	NA	TGTGCCACCAGCCGGTCAGGGTTAGCAGATACGCAGTATTTT	CATSRSGLADTQYF
TRBV5-4	TRBD2	TRBJ2-7	NA	TGTGCCAGCACCGTAGCGGGAGGGCCTTACGAGCAGTACTTC	CASTVAGGPYEQYF
TRBV7-9	TRBD2	TRBJ2-1	NA	TGTGCCAGCAGCTTAGACCTTCTGAAAGCGGGAGCCTACAATGAGCAGTTCTTC	CASSLDLLKAGAYNEQFF
TRBV27	TRBD1	TRBJ2-7	NA	TGTGCCAGCAGTTTGGGACCCTTGGGACAGGCGTATACCTACGAGCAGTACTTC	CASSLGPLGQAYTYEQYF
TRBV5-1	TRBD1	TRBJ1-2	NA	TGCGCCAGCAGCTTAGGGACAGGGGTCCGCAACTATGGCTACACCTTC	CASSLGTGVRNYGYTF
TRBV12-5	TRBD1	TRBJ1-5	NA	TGTGCTAGTGGTTTGGTACACGGGACAGAAGGGCTTAGCAATCAGCCCCAGCATTTT	CASGLVHGTEGLSNQPQHF
TRBV30	NA	TRBJ2-7	NA	TGTGCCTGGAGTCACTCCTACGAGCAGTACTTC	CAWSHSYEQYF
TRBV5-6	NA	TRBJ1-1	NA	TGTGCCAGCAGCTTGTTCGACAGGAACACTGAAGCTTTCTTT	CASSLFDRNTEAFF
TRBV7-9	TRBD2	TRBJ2-4	NA	TGTGCCAGCAGCTTAGCGGGCGGGAGGATAGCCAAAAACATTCAGTACTTC	CASSLAGGRIAKNIQYF
TRBV6-6	TRBD1	TRBJ1-1	once	TGTGCCAGCACCCCTGGACAGGGTTTCACTGAAGCTTTCTTT	CASTPGQGFTEAFF